Given below is one T cell receptor beta chain in context. Its specificity is unknown. Germline lookup yields CDR1 MDHEN and CDR2 SYDVKM. The junction had 10 bases not matched to a gene; V was cut back by 7 bases and J by 4 bases. This CDR3 comprises 15 residues. This record comes from a study of shared clonotypes between healthy human individuals. At the level of the study: The donor pool was made up of two women and a few men aged 18 to 49. Overall study findings and caveats: Incompleteness in sorted-subset sequencing, despite large depth, was shown by rarefaction.

The data were produced by immunoSEQ multiplex PCR, yet TCRdb's version contains in-frame clones alone and is incomplete. The sample records fewer than 1.6 million clones, approximately 98.5% being singletons. This sequence joins TRBV28 and TRBJ1-2, with 9 bases aligning to TRBD1. The specimen sequenced was naive CD4+ T cells sorted from blood. Subset reported: CD45RA+ positively selected. This sequence was found in a man aged 25 to 40 in good health. The CDR3 loop reads CASTVGTGWGYGYTF. In DNA, the CDR3 is TGTGCCAGCACAGTAGGGACAGGGTGGGGCTATGGCTACACCTTC.